This TCR beta chain was recovered during a study of regulatory T cells in long-lasting Graves disease. The time point was: newly diagnosed GD, antithyroid drugs for less than 3 months. Following extraction of RNA from PBMCs, that RNA was used to make the TCR library. The V and J ends lost 1 base and 11 bases, in that order; junction bases with no gene match: 12. The CDR3 sequence is 14 residues long. Germline V gene data show CDR1 as DFQATT and CDR2 as SNEGSKA (reference sequence). With regard to this clonotype: A much larger clone lies a single base off, so this may be a read error.

To make TCR beta libraries, researchers used iRepertoire HTBI primers and Arm-PCR of CDR3 regions. TCRdb re-derived calls from the multiplex PCR reads in MiXCR, one entry per CDR3 protein. In the table there are about half a million distinct CDR3 sequences, around 12% of which are singletons. The sample was also linked to a second study, of T cells in Graves' hyperthyroidism and ophthalmopathy.

The V call is TRBV20-1, the J call TRBJ2-5, with 8 bases lining up with TRBD1. The sequence was collected from a woman in her 30s with Graves disease. The sample in question was peripheral blood mononuclear cells (PBMCs), obtained at new diagnosis, from a patient treated with antithyroid drugs. As DNA, the CDR3 is TGCAGTGCTAGAGGTCAGGGGGCGCGGAATGAGCAGTACTTC. Translation: CSARGQGARNEQYF.